Below, 16 T cell receptor beta chains from the same sample are listed, as sequenced in a study of T cell repertoires in cytomegalovirus infection. TCRdb used MiXCR to reprocess the reads, holding one entry per CDR3 protein. The sample lists tens of thousands of distinct CDR3 sequences; 20% to 25% were seen once. Their antigen targets remain unknown. The sequencing input was PBMCs, sequenced either directly or after in vitro stimulation (not recorded which). Receptors originate from a human donor in good health (CMV status not recorded). Some clones in this sample may be carry-over from other donors' samples.

A word on this clonotype: One junction end disagrees with the germline gene, perhaps due to a read error. The chain joins TRBV7-6 to TRBJ2-3, with 9 positions matching TRBD2. Germline V gene sequence: CDR1 SGHVS, CDR2 FNYEAQ. The CDR3 consists of 14 residues. CDR3 DNA sequence: TGTGCCAGCAGCATAGCGGGGGCCACAGATACGCAGTATTTT. This translates into CASSIAGATDTQYF.

This clonotype was counted at least ten times. The V call is TRBV28, the J call TRBJ2-3; D might be TRBD1 (6 bases). CDR3 length equals 13 residues. The ends were cut back, 6 bases at V and 3 bases at J, with 10 bases in the middle. The germline gives CDR1 MDHEN, CDR2 SYDVKM. CDR3 residues: CASSPGQTDTQYF. In DNA, the CDR3 is TGTGCCAGCAGCCCTGGACAGACAGATACGCAGTATTTT.

This clonotype was observed a handful of times. This chain joins TRBV12-3 or TRBV12-4 and TRBJ1-2; 7 nucleotides match TRBD1. V was pared by 4 bases and J by 8 bases, with 13 bases of the junction left unmatched. The CDR3 runs 15 residues. DNA of the CDR3: TGTGCCAGCAGTTCGATACCCGGGACAGTGGGGGGCTACACCTTC. It specifies CASSSIPGTVGGYTF.

This clonotype has a handful of counts. The rearrangement links TRBV7-9 to TRBJ2-7, with 7 bases identical to TRBD2. The germline gives CDR1 SEHNR, CDR2 FQNEAQ (reference sequence). The CDR3 totals 17 residues. Trimming took 1 base from V and 4 from J; bases not matched to a gene: 13. The CDR3 reads CASSLVGGSTMAYEQYF. The CDR3 region has the DNA TGTGCCAGCAGCTTAGTCGGGGGGTCAACAATGGCATACGAGCAGTACTTC.

This clonotype was detected only a few times. This chain joins TRBV5-4 and TRBJ2-5, with 7 bases lining up with TRBD2. The V gene end was trimmed by 1 base and the J gene end by 5 bases; junction bases not matched to a gene: 5. Germline values: CDR1 SGHNT, CDR2 YYREEE (reference sequence). This CDR3 region has 14 residues. CDR3 sequence reads: CASSLQRGGETQYF. CDR3 in DNA: TGTGCCAGCAGCTTGCAGCGGGGAGGGGAGACCCAGTACTTC.

This clonotype was seen at least ten times. The CDR3 sequence is CASSSRLAGGPYEQFF. The CDR3 coding sequence is TGTGCCAGCAGCTCGCGACTAGCGGGGGGGCCTTATGAGCAGTTCTTC. The chain recombines TRBV7-2 with TRBJ2-1; the match to TRBD2 covers 14 bases. This CDR3 is built from 16 residues. The V segment lost 4 bases and the J segment 8 bases; nucleotides outside the gene matches: 7. The germline V gene encodes CDR1 SGHTA and CDR2 FQGNSA.

The CDR3 DNA reads as TGTGCCAGTAGTATCGACAGGGTTAATGAAAAACTGTTTTTT. It codes for CASSIDRVNEKLFF. The chain carries TRBV19 and TRBJ1-4; 7 bases agree with TRBD1. V gave up 3 bases and J gave up 4 bases; unmatched junction bases: 2. Germline CDR1 reads LNHDA; CDR2 reads SQIVND (reference sequence). This CDR3 is 14 amino acids long.

This clonotype was observed many times. Written as DNA, the CDR3 is TGTGCCAGCAGTTCCGGGACAGGGGGGTCCTCGCCCCAGCATTTT. It yields the protein CASSSGTGGSSPQHF. The chain links TRBV27 to TRBJ1-5; 11 bases are shared with TRBD1. The germline V gene has CDR1 MNHEY and CDR2 SMNVEV (reference sequence). The CDR3 is 15 residues long. Trimming took 4 bases from V and 9 from J; bases not matched to a gene: 8.

This clonotype appeared a few times. This rearrangement joins TRBV18 to TRBJ1-6, with a tentative D call TRBD1 (6 bases). CDR3 length: 12 amino acids. The germline V and J ends were trimmed by 6 bases and 14 bases, with 14 bases remaining between them. Germline lookup yields CDR1 KGHSH and CDR2 LQKENI. CDR3 sequence (DNA): TGTGCCAGCTCCCCCGCAGGGGAGTCCCTCCACTTT. It specifies CASSPAGESLHF.

This clonotype is labeled medium-sized (0.01 to 0.1%). CDR3 nucleotides: TGTGCCACCGGGACAGGGGGCTACGAGCAGTACTTC. Translating gives CATGTGGYEQYF. This chain links TRBV6-6 with TRBJ2-7, with TRBD1 matching over 11 bases. V shed 10 bases and J 3 bases; nucleotides not matched to a gene: 2. Germline V gives CDR1 MNHNY, CDR2 SVGAGI (reference sequence). CDR3 size: 12 residues.

The rearrangement joins TRBV7-8 to TRBJ1-2; 8 bases agree with TRBD1. CDR3 length: 16 residues. Looked up from germline, CDR1 is SGHVS and CDR2 is FQNEAQ. With V trimmed by 5 bases and J by 5 bases, 13 bases remained unmatched. The CDR3 region is CASSQSRDRLLYGYTF. The DNA of the CDR3 is TGTGCCAGCAGCCAATCGCGGGACAGGCTTCTTTATGGCTACACCTTC. Together with reference TRBV7-8 and TRBJ1-2, the CDR3 gives the full variable domain: GAGVSQSPRYKVAKRGQDVALRCDPISGHVSLFWYQQALGQGPEFLTYFQNEAQLDKSGLPSDRFFAERPEGSVSTLKIQRTQQEDSAVYLCASSQSRDRLLYGYTFGSGTRLTVV.

As to this clonotype: This may be a read error: a much more frequent sequence differs by one nucleotide. V usage is TRBV7-8 and J usage is TRBJ2-2, with a possible D match to TRBD2 (5 bases). Germline V CDR1 and CDR2: SGHVS, FQNEAQ. The length of the CDR3 is 13 residues. The CDR3 region is CASGLGLAGELFF. The CDR3 DNA reads TGTGCCAGCGGCTTAGGACTGGCAGGGGAGCTGTTTTTT.

This clonotype was picked up many times. V is TRBV7-2 and J is TRBJ2-7; no firm D call. Deletions cut 1 base from V and 2 bases from J, with 12 bases between. The CDR3 sequence is 15 residues long. CDR1 SGHTA and CDR2 FQGNSA come from the germline V gene. CDR3 protein: CASSLVGHRPYEQYF. In nucleotides, the CDR3 is TGTGCCAGCAGCTTAGTTGGCCACAGACCCTACGAGCAGTACTTC.

This clonotype was counted ten times or more. The chain uses TRBV7-6 and TRBJ2-5; possibly TRBD2 for D (5 bases). The CDR3 consists of 14 residues. V was pared by 8 bases and J by 5 bases, with 18 bases between. Germline CDR1 is SGHVS and CDR2 is FNYEAQ. The CDR3, as DNA: TGTGCCAGCGCCCTCCGGGGATTAGGGGAGACCCAGTACTTC. Its protein product is CASALRGLGETQYF.

The J gene is TRBJ2-3, the V gene TRBV29-1; maybe TRBD1 (5 bases). The V and J ends lost 5 bases and 3 bases respectively, with 12 bases between them. The CDR3 spans 13 residues. Germline V gene data show CDR1 as SQVTM and CDR2 as ANQGSEA. This CDR3 reads CSVLGVGTDTQYF. CDR3 in DNA: TGCAGCGTTCTAGGGGTTGGGACAGATACGCAGTATTTT.

This clonotype was picked up a small number of times. This chain connects TRBV6-2 or TRBV6-3 to TRBJ2-7; TRBD2 is a possible D gene (6 bases). Germline lookup yields CDR1 MNHEY and CDR2 SVGEGT. CDR3 length equals 13 residues. The V and J ends lost 8 bases and 0 bases respectively, with 11 bases between them. CDR3 nucleotide sequence: TGTGCCAGCCGAGCTAGCGTCTCCTACGAGCAGTACTTC. It yields the protein CASRASVSYEQYF.